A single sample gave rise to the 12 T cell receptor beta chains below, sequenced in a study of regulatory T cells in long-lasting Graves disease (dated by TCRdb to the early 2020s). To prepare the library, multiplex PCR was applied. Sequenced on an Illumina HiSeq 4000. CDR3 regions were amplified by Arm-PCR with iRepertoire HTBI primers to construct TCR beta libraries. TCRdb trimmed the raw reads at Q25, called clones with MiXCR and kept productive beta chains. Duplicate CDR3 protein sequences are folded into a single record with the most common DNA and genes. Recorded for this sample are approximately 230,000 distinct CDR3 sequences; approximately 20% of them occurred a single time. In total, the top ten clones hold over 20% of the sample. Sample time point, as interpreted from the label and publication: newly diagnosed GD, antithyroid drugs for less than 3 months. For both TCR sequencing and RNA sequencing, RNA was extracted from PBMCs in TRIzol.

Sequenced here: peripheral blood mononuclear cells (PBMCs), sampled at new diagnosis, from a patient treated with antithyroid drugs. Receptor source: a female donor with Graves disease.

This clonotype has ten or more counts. The CDR3 region has the DNA TGTGCCAGCACCCGGGTCGGCCAAGAGACCCAGTACTTC. It yields the protein CASTRVGQETQYF. The chain has TRBV7-2 and TRBJ2-5; D is uncertain. The germline gives CDR1 SGHTA, CDR2 FQGNSA. The V end was cut by 7 bases, the J end by 1 base, with 10 bases between. This CDR3 comprises 13 residues.

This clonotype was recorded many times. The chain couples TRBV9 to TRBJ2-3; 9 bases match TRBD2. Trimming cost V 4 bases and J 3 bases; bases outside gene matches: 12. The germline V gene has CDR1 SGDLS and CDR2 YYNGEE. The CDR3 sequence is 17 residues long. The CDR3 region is CASSLPLSGSGTDTQYF. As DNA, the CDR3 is TGTGCCAGCAGCCTCCCTCTTAGCGGGAGTGGAACAGATACGCAGTATTTT. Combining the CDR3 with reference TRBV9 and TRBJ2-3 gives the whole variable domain DSGVTQTPKHLITATGQRVTLRCSPRSGDLSVYWYQQSLDQGLQFLIQYYNGEERAKGNILERFSAQQFPDLHSELNLSSLELGDSALYFCASSLPLSGSGTDTQYFGPGTRLTVL.

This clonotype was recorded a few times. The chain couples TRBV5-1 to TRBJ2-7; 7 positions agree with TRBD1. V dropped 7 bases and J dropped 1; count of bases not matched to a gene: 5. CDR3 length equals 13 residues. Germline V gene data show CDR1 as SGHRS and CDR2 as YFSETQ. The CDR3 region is CASFRDRSYEQYF. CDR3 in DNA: TGCGCCAGCTTCCGGGACAGATCCTACGAGCAGTACTTC.

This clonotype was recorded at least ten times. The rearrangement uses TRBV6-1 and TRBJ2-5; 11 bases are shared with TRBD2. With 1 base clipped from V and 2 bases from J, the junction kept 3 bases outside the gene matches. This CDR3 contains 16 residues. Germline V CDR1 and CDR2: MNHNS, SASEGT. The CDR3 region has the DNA TGTGCCAGCAGTGAAGTAACTAGCGGGAGTCAAGAGACCCAGTACTTC. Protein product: CASSEVTSGSQETQYF.

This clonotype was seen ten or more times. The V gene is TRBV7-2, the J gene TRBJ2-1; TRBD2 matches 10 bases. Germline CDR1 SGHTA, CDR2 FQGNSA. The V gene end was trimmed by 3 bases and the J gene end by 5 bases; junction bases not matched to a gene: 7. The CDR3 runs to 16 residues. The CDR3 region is CASSFYSGRNDNEQFF. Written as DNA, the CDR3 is TGTGCCAGCAGCTTTTATAGCGGGAGGAACGACAATGAGCAGTTCTTC.

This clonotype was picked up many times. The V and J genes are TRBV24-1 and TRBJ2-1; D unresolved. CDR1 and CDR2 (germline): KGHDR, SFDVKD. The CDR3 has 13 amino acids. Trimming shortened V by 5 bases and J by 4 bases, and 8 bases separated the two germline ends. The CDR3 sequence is CATSGIDYNEQFF. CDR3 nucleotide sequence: TGTGCCACCAGTGGAATAGATTACAATGAGCAGTTCTTC.

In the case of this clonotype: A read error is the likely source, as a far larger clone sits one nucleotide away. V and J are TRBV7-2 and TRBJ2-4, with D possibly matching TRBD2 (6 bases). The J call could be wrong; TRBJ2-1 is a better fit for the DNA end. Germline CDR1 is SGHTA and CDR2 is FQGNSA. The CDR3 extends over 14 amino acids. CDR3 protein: CASSSPRGGNKQFF. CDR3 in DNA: TGTGCCAGCAGCTCCCCCCGTGGGGGGAATAAGCAGTTCTTC.

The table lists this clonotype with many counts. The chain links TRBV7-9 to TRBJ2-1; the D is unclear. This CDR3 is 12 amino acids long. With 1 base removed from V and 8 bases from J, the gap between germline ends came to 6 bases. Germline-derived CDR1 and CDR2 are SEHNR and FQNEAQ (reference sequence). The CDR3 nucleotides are TGTGCCAGCAGCTTAGAAGACTATGAGCAGTTCTTC. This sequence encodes CASSLEDYEQFF.

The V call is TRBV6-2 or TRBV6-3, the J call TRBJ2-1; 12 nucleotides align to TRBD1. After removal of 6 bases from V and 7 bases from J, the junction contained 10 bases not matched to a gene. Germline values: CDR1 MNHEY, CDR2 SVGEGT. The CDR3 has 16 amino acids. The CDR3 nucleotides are TGTGCCAGCAGGGCCGGGACAGGGGGCGCGAGAAATGAGCAGTTCTTC. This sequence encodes CASRAGTGGARNEQFF.

The CDR3 loop is CASRSLPEQSNQPQHF. CDR3 nucleotide sequence: TGTGCCAGTAGGAGCCTGCCGGAACAGAGCAATCAGCCCCAGCATTTT. This chain joins TRBV19 and TRBJ1-5, with D uncertain. The length of the CDR3 is 16 residues. In germline, CDR1 is LNHDA, CDR2 SQIVND (reference sequence). V shed 6 bases and J shed 1 base, with 16 bases lying between them. Full variable domain (missing parts from reference TRBV19 and TRBJ1-5): DGGITQSPKYLFRKEGQNVTLSCEQNLNHDAMYWYRQDPGQGLRLIYYSQIVNDFQKGDIAEGYSVSREKKESFPLTVTSAQKNPTAFYLCASRSLPEQSNQPQHFGDGTRLSIL.

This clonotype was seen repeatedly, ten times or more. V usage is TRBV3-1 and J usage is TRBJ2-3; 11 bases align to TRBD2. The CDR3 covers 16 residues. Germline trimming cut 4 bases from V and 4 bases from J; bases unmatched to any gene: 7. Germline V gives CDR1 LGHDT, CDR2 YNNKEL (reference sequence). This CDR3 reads CASSPLAGGGADTQYF. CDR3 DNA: TGTGCCAGCAGCCCCTTAGCGGGAGGGGGGGCAGATACGCAGTATTTT.

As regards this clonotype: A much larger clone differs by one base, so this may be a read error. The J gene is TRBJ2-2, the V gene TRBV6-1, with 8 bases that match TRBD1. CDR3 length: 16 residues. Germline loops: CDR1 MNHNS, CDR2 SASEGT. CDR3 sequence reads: CASGEETGVDTGELFF. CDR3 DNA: TGTGCCAGCGGTGAAGAGACAGGGGTGGACACCGGGGAGCTGTTTTTT.